This T cell receptor (beta chain) was sequenced for a study of T cell repertoires in cytomegalovirus infection (dated by TCRdb to between 2017 and 2020). About the full investigation: Peptide stimulations targeted recently identified HLA-C-restricted CMV epitopes, whose presentation resists viral immunomodulation, together with well-studied HLA-B-restricted epitopes. Donor HLA type was relevant to the analysis, as public TCR beta signatures indicated carriage of CMV infection together with the matching HLA type.

According to the study, the label for this sample's treatment or condition signals: in vitro stimulation with specific CMV peptide epitopes to enrich CMV-specific T cells. A remark on this clonotype: What this receptor recognizes is not known. No much larger clone exists at a distance of one base, and base qualities are not known.

From the cysteine through the phenylalanine, the CDR3 covers 13 amino acids. The entry retains the CDR3 DNA only, 39 bases that are in frame from base 1. The germline V gene encodes CDR1 ENHRY and CDR2 SYGVKD. From V the trimming removes 9 bases and from J it removes 0 bases, while the gene matches leave 4 bases of the junction unaccounted for. The instrument given in TCRdb is Illumina HiSeq 1500. TCRdb reanalyzed the raw reads on its own, using fastp at Q25 for trimming and MiXCR for clone calling, and kept in-frame beta chains. Each CDR3 protein gets just one entry, which takes the most common genes and DNA from the rows behind it. A total of about half a million distinct CDR3 sequences appear in this sample, roughly a third of them only once. 15% to 20% of the sample is in the top ten clones. The research as a whole found: The ex vivo response was dominated by HLA-C-restricted CMV-specific TCR beta clonotypes, which also provided the single most frequent clonotype in two of eight donors. In both this cohort and an independent roughly 330-donor cohort, the cumulative frequency of public TCR beta family members distinguished carriers of CMV infection plus the relevant HLA type.

This receptor chain uses TRBV10-3 and TRBJ2-5; the central 7 bases match TRBD1. The receptor comes from a human donor in good health (CMV status not recorded). Some clones in this sample may be carry-over from other donors' samples. This material consisted of cultured PBMCs, taken from culture after CMV antigen stimulation. The sequenced DNA: TGTGCCATGTCCAGGGGGTACCAAGAGACCCAGTACTTC. Translated, this is CAMSRGYQETQYF.